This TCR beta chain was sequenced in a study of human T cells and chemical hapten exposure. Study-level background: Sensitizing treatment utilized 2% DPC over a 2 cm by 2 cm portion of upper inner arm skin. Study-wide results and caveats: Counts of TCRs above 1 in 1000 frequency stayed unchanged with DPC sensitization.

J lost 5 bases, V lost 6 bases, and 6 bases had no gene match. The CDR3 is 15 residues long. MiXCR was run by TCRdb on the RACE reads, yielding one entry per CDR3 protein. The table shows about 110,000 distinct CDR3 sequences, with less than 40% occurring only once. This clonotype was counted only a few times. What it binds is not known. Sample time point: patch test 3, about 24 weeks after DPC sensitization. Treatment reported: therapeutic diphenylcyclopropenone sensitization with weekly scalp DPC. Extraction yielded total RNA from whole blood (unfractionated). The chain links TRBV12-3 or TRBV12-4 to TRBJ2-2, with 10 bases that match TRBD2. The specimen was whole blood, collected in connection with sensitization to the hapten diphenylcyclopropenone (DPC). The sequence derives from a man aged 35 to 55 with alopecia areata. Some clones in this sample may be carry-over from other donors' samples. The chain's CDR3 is CASSPTSGFTGELFF. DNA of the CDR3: TGTGCCAGCAGCCCGACTAGCGGGTTTACCGGGGAGCTGTTTTTT.